This T cell receptor (beta chain) was observed in a study of PD-1 blockade in classical Hodgkin lymphoma. Following autologous stem cell transplantation, relapse occurred in every patient, and exposure to brentuximab vedotin varied. J was trimmed by 4 bases and V by 2 bases; bases with no gene match: 2. The CDR3 spans 15 residues. Germline CDR1 reads SNHLY; CDR2 reads FYNNEI. Profiling relied on immunoSEQ multiplex PCR, and the TCRdb table lists in-frame clones only, not all of them. The sample contains about 94,000 clones, 75% to 90% of which appear only once. The clonotype originates from a human donor with classical Hodgkin lymphoma. The rearrangement uses TRBV2 and TRBJ2-1; 10 nucleotides align to TRBD2. Sample: peripheral blood mononuclear cells (PBMCs), taken before the second cycle of nivolumab. The CDR3 here is CASSELAGEYNEQFF. In DNA, the CDR3 is TGTGCCAGCAGTGAACTAGCGGGGGAGTACAATGAGCAGTTCTTC. Full variable domain (outside the CDR3, taken from reference TRBV2 and TRBJ2-1): EPEVTQTPSHQVTQMGQEVILRCVPISNHLYFYWYRQILGQKVEFLVSFYNNEISEKSEIFDDQFSVERPDGSNFTLKIRSTKLEDSAMYFCASSELAGEYNEQFFGPGTRLTVL.